The 20 T cell receptor beta chains reported below all come from one sample, sequenced in a study of blood T cell repertoires in COVID-19. Assay: immunoSEQ multiplex PCR; the TCRdb copy retains only in-frame clones and omits some. The sample has hundreds of thousands of clones, about 80% seen once. Sequences were obtained from peripheral blood. The receptors derive from a woman aged 40 to 49 with active or convalescent COVID-19.

With respect to this clone: The sample has other DNA sequences that encode this CDR3 too. The J gene is TRBJ1-6, the V gene TRBV14; D gene unclear. CDR1 and CDR2 (germline): SGHDN, FVKESK. Trimming stripped 2 bases from V and 0 bases from J, with 8 bases between. The length of the CDR3 is 16 residues. DNA of the CDR3: TGTGCCAGCAGCCAACTTGGCAGCTCCTATAATTCACCCCTCCACTTT. This codes for CASSQLGSSYNSPLHF.

The V gene is TRBV28, the J gene TRBJ1-1, with a possible D match to TRBD1 (5 bases). V dropped 3 bases and J dropped 5 bases, with 25 bases sitting between them. The CDR3 has 18 amino acids. Germline CDR1 reads MDHEN; CDR2 reads SYDVKM. CDR3 DNA: TGTGCCAGCAGTTTTCGGGGGAGACAACTGAATGGTAGGACTGAAGCTTTCTTT. This encodes CASSFRGRQLNGRTEAFF.

Comment on this clone: Other nucleotide sequences from this sample produce the same CDR3. The chain employs TRBV6-4 and TRBJ1-6; D unclear. Germline V gene sequence: CDR1 MRHNA, CDR2 SNTAGT. The ends were cut back, 6 bases at V and 0 bases at J, with 6 bases in the middle. This CDR3 contains 14 residues. CDR3 sequence reads: CASSESSYNSPLHF. DNA for the CDR3: TGTGCCAGCAGCGAGAGCTCCTATAATTCACCCCTCCACTTT.

This clone came up once. The CDR3 coding sequence is TGTGCCAGCAGATGGGGGCGGACTGAAGCTTTCTTT. Its protein is CASRWGRTEAFF. This sequence joins TRBV25-1 and TRBJ1-1, with a tentative D call TRBD1 (6 bases). The CDR3 is 12 residues long. Germline values: CDR1 MGHDK, CDR2 SYGVNS. V dropped 6 bases and J dropped 5 bases, with 10 bases sitting between them.

The chain is built from TRBV7-6 and TRBJ2-7, with 7 bases that match TRBD1. Germline values: CDR1 SGHVS, CDR2 FNYEAQ. Trimming took 5 bases from V and 3 from J; bases not matched to a gene: 1. The CDR3 is made up of 12 amino acids. The CDR3 nucleotides read TGTGCCAGCAGCCGACAGGGCTACGAGCAGTACTTC. Translating it yields CASSRQGYEQYF. Combining the CDR3 with reference TRBV7-6 and TRBJ2-7 gives the whole variable domain GAGVSQSPRYKVTKRGQDVALRCDPISGHVSLYWYRQALGQGPEFLTYFNYEAQQDKSGLPNDRFSAERPEGSISTLTIQRTEQRDSAMYRCASSRQGYEQYFGPGTRLTVT.

V gene TRBV6-6 combines with J gene TRBJ2-7, with 8 bases fitting TRBD2. The CDR3 extends over 15 amino acids. Germline V CDR1 and CDR2: MNHNY, SVGAGI (reference sequence). V dropped 8 bases and J dropped 2; count of bases not matched to a gene: 11. CDR3 residues: CASQGGGGHPYEQYF. In nucleotides, the CDR3 is TGTGCCAGCCAAGGAGGCGGGGGGCACCCCTACGAGCAGTACTTC.

This clone occurred a few times. The rearrangement links TRBV28 to TRBJ1-5; D might be TRBD1 (6 bases). Germline CDR1 is MDHEN and CDR2 is SYDVKM. The CDR3 has 18 residues. Trimming took 1 base from V and 6 from J, leaving 22 bases between them. For the CDR3, the DNA is TGTGCCAGCAGTTTATCCCCTATGGGGGGGGTAGGGGGTCAGCCCCAGCATTTT. It encodes CASSLSPMGGVGGQPQHF.

This clone appeared a few times. The V and J genes are TRBV7-2 and TRBJ2-7; TRBD2 matches at 7 bases. CDR1 SGHTA and CDR2 FQGNSA come from the germline V gene. Trimming removed 4 bases from V and 0 bases from J; junction bases left unmatched: 6. The CDR3 has 15 amino acids. The CDR3 region has the DNA TGTGCCAGCAGCTCCTCTAGCGGATTCTCCTACGAGCAGTACTTC. Translated: CASSSSSGFSYEQYF.

This sequence joins TRBV11-1 and TRBJ2-3; D may be TRBD1 (7 bases). Germline V lookup: CDR1 SGHAT, CDR2 FQDESV (reference sequence). The germline V and J ends were trimmed by 5 bases and 3 bases, with 12 bases remaining between them. The CDR3 extends over 14 amino acids. The CDR3 loop is CASSVQGGTDTQYF. DNA of the CDR3: TGTGCCAGCAGCGTCCAGGGGGGAACAGATACGCAGTATTTT.

This chain connects TRBV5-1 to TRBJ1-4; D unclear. V shed 1 base and J shed 10 bases, with 14 bases lying between them. The germline CDR1 and CDR2 sequences are SGHRS and YFSETQ. This CDR3 spans 14 amino acids. As DNA, the CDR3 is TGCGCCAGCAGCTTGTCCCCAGAGGCACGAAAACTGTTTTTT. Translating gives CASSLSPEARKLFF.

V and J are TRBV5-1 and TRBJ1-4; TRBD1 matches 9 bases. CDR3 length: 14 amino acids. V shed 4 bases, J shed 8 bases, and the junction held 6 bases outside the gene matches. Per germline, CDR1 SGHRS and CDR2 YFSETQ. The CDR3 sequence is CASSGTGTVEKLFF. For the CDR3, the DNA is TGCGCCAGCAGCGGGACAGGGACCGTGGAAAAACTGTTTTTT. Variable domain in full (rest from reference TRBV5-1 and TRBJ1-4): KAGVTQTPRYLIKTRGQQVTLSCSPISGHRSVSWYQQTPGQGLQFLFEYFSETQRNKGNFPGRFSGRQFSNSRSEMNVSTLELGDSALYLCASSGTGTVEKLFFGSGTQLSVL.

J is TRBJ1-2 and V is TRBV30; D not certain. The CDR3 sequence is 13 residues long. Germline-derived CDR1 and CDR2 are GTSNPN and SVGIG (reference sequence). V shed 1 base and J shed 4 bases, with 10 bases lying between them. Here the CDR3 reads CAWSGRVGYGYTF. The DNA of the CDR3 is TGTGCCTGGAGTGGGAGGGTTGGCTATGGCTACACCTTC. Together with reference TRBV30 and TRBJ1-2, the CDR3 gives the full variable domain: SQTIHQWPATLVQPVGSPLSLECTVEGTSNPNLYWYRQAAGRGLQLLFYSVGIGQISSEVPQNLSASRPQDRQFILSSKKLLLSDSGFYLCAWSGRVGYGYTFGSGTRLTVV.

The V and J genes are TRBV9 and TRBJ1-2; TRBD1 matches at 11 bases. CDR3 length equals 18 residues. CDR1 and CDR2 (germline): SGDLS, YYNGEE. V lost 0 bases and J lost 4; bases outside the gene matches: 11. CDR3 protein: CASSVGGTGGGLGYGYTF. As DNA, the CDR3 is TGTGCCAGCAGCGTAGGAGGGACAGGGGGGGGATTGGGCTATGGCTACACCTTC.

This chain joins TRBV30 and TRBJ2-7; 12 nucleotides agree with TRBD1. The V segment lost 4 bases and the J segment 3 bases; nucleotides outside the gene matches: 7. The CDR3 covers 15 residues. Germline-derived CDR1 and CDR2 are GTSNPN and SVGIG (reference sequence). This CDR3 reads CAWMIGTGGIYEQYF. The CDR3, as DNA: TGTGCCTGGATGATCGGGACAGGGGGCATCTACGAGCAGTACTTC.

The chain couples TRBV6-5 to TRBJ1-5; D remains unclear. The germline V gene encodes CDR1 MNHEY and CDR2 SVGAGI. The length of the CDR3 is 15 residues. Trimming left V 6 bases short and J 7 bases short, with 19 bases between. CDR3 loop: CASSPGLDTEQPQHF. CDR3 nucleotide sequence: TGTGCCAGCAGCCCCGGTCTAGATACGGAGCAGCCCCAGCATTTT.

The chain has TRBV29-1 and TRBJ2-5; 14 positions agree with TRBD2. CDR3 length: 15 residues. Germline CDR1 reads SQVTM; CDR2 reads ANQGSEA. The trim removed 3 bases at V and 2 bases at J, leaving 2 bases unmatched. The CDR3 DNA follows: TGCAGCGTTGACGGGACTAGCGGGGGACAAGAGACCCAGTACTTC. This codes for CSVDGTSGGQETQYF.

J is TRBJ2-7 and V is TRBV5-1, with D perhaps TRBD2 (7 bases). This CDR3 comprises 16 residues. The V and J ends lost 3 bases and 3 bases respectively, with 19 bases between them. From germline, CDR1 is SGHRS and CDR2 YFSETQ. CDR3 loop: CASSSETGGFLYEQYF. In DNA form, the CDR3 reads TGCGCCAGCAGCTCCGAAACGGGGGGCTTCCTCTACGAGCAGTACTTC.

The chain links TRBV7-3 to TRBJ1-1; D is unresolved. This CDR3 comprises 13 residues. V lost 2 bases and J lost 0, with 4 bases in between. Germline V gene lookup returns CDR1 SGHTA and CDR2 FQGTGA. The DNA for the CDR3 is TGTGCCAGCAGCTTATTCGTGAACACTGAAGCTTTCTTT. Its translation is CASSLFVNTEAFF.

This clone was picked up a small number of times. The chain couples TRBV6-2 or TRBV6-3 to TRBJ2-3; TRBD2 matches 12 bases. Germline-derived CDR1 and CDR2 are MNHEY and SVGEGT. The CDR3 runs 15 residues. Trimming took 6 bases from V and 5 from J; bases not matched to a gene: 6. The CDR3 reads CASSTLAGGRDTQYF. CDR3 DNA sequence: TGTGCCAGCAGCACCCTAGCGGGGGGGCGAGATACGCAGTATTTT.

The chain links TRBV7-3 to TRBJ2-3, with 7 bases lining up with TRBD2. Germline CDR1 SGHTA, CDR2 FQGTGA. CDR3 length: 14 amino acids. V dropped 3 bases and J dropped 6; count of bases not matched to a gene: 6. The DNA of the CDR3 is TGTGCCAGCAGCTTGCGGGGGACCCGGGATACGCAGTATTTT. It encodes CASSLRGTRDTQYF. The whole variable domain, filled in from reference TRBV7-3 and TRBJ2-3, reads GAGVSQTPSNKVTEKGKYVELRCDPISGHTALYWYRQSLGQGPEFLIYFQGTGAADDSGLPNDRFFAVRPEGSVSTLKIQRTERGDSAVYLCASSLRGTRDTQYFGPGTRLTVL.